The clone carrying this T cell receptor (beta chain) showed up just a few times. Its matching antigen is unknown. Stated treatment: approximately nine-day PBMC culture with coronavirus spike peptide pools or control peptides (ViraFEST assay). PBMCs were cultured at two million per well with approximately 10 IU/ml IL-2 and 10 ug/ml peptide pools. Researchers used the Oncomine TCR Beta short-read assay to sequence DNA from cultured CD4+ T cells. In TCRdb, the PCR reads were re-called with MiXCR into one record per CDR3 protein. The table lists around 18,000 distinct CDR3 sequences, around two fifths of them singletons, with around 12% in the top ten. This specimen comes from a study of vaccination and CD4 T cells after COVID-19. The TCR originated in a human donor who had recovered from COVID-19. Material for sequencing was CD4+ T cells from blood, cultured in vitro.

CDR3 nucleotides: TGTGCCACCAGCATCAAACCCTCCTACGAGCAGTACTTC. Its protein product is CATSIKPSYEQYF. V and J are TRBV15 and TRBJ2-7; D unresolved. Germline V CDR1 and CDR2: LNHNV, YYDKDF (reference sequence). Trimming took off 4 bases at V and 0 bases at J, with 7 bases between the two ends. The CDR3 is 13 residues long.